Listed here are 29 T cell receptor beta chains from one sample, sequenced in a study of beta chain features in type 1 diabetes. Isolated RNA was reverse transcribed in full, so expressed TCRB transcripts were sequenced. Sequencing was performed with immunoSEQ multiplex PCR; in TCRdb, only in-frame clones are kept and a portion is missing. The sample holds approximately 470,000 clones, roughly 30% seen once. Sequenced: naive CD4+ T cells from blood. These receptors were taken from a man in his late teens or twenties in good health.

This clone showed up just a few times. In DNA form, the CDR3 reads TGTGCCAGCAGCGTAGCTGGGACGGTGAACAATGAGCAGTTCTTC. This sequence encodes CASSVAGTVNNEQFF. This chain uses TRBV9 with TRBJ2-1; D might be TRBD1 or TRBD2, each matching 5 bases. Germline V gene sequence: CDR1 SGDLS, CDR2 YYNGEE. The CDR3 contains 15 residues. V was cut by 0 bases and J by 5 bases, with 12 bases left in between.

This clone came up a few times. The CDR3 sequence is CASGKSYEQYF. For the CDR3, the DNA is TGTGCCAGCGGGAAATCCTACGAGCAGTACTTC. The chain combines TRBV2 with TRBJ2-7; D ambiguous. V was trimmed by 8 bases and J by 1 base, leaving 6 bases between them. In germline, CDR1 is SNHLY, CDR2 FYNNEI. CDR3 length: 11 amino acids.

This clone appeared a few times. V and J are TRBV15 and TRBJ2-5; TRBD1 agrees at 10 bases. CDR1 LNHNV and CDR2 YYDKDF come from the germline V gene (reference sequence). CDR3 length: 17 residues. Trimming cost V 0 bases and J 3 bases; bases outside gene matches: 7. The CDR3: CATSRDLPGTGEETQYF. The CDR3 DNA sequence: TGTGCCACCAGCAGAGACTTACCCGGGACAGGGGAAGAGACCCAGTACTTC.

The chain is built from TRBV30 and TRBJ2-7; 10 positions agree with TRBD1. The V and J ends lost 4 bases and 7 bases, in that order; junction bases with no gene match: 7. The germline gives CDR1 GTSNPN, CDR2 SVGIG (reference sequence). This CDR3 is built from 13 residues. CDR3 region: CAWTGQGRREQYF. The CDR3 bases are TGTGCCTGGACGGGACAGGGGCGTCGTGAGCAGTACTTC.

The sample holds a few counts of this clone. This chain links TRBV2 with TRBJ2-5, with a tentative D call TRBD2 (5 bases). The CDR3 has 12 amino acids. The germline V gene encodes CDR1 SNHLY and CDR2 FYNNEI. V lost 4 bases and J lost 5, with 8 bases in between. CDR3 in amino acids: CASSGSGETQYF. The CDR3, as DNA: TGTGCCAGCAGTGGATCGGGGGAGACCCAGTACTTC.

This clone turned up a few times. The J gene is TRBJ2-1, the V gene TRBV5-1, with TRBD2 identical over 8 bases. The germline gives CDR1 SGHRS, CDR2 YFSETQ. This CDR3 comprises 15 residues. After removal of 0 bases from V and 9 bases from J, the junction contained 8 bases not matched to a gene. In DNA form, the CDR3 reads TGCGCCAGCAGCTTGGCTCTAGCGGGCCAAGGTGAGCAGTTCTTC. It yields the protein CASSLALAGQGEQFF.

The V gene is TRBV29-1, the J gene TRBJ2-7; 9 bases are a match to TRBD2. V lost 7 bases, J lost 0 bases, and 10 bases stayed unmatched. Germline CDR1 SQVTM, CDR2 ANQGSEA. This CDR3 has 15 amino acids. The DNA for the CDR3 is TGCAGCGCCGGGGGGCTAGCGGGGAACTCCTACGAGCAGTACTTC. Translating gives CSAGGLAGNSYEQYF.

This clone has only a few counts. This chain links TRBV29-1 with TRBJ2-3, with D tentatively TRBD2 (5 bases). Trimming took off 3 bases at V and 3 bases at J, with 13 bases between the two ends. Germline V lookup: CDR1 SQVTM, CDR2 ANQGSEA. There are 14 residues in the CDR3. The CDR3 here is CSVELGGGTDTQYF. The CDR3 nucleotides read TGCAGCGTTGAGTTGGGTGGCGGGACAGATACGCAGTATTTT.

The rearrangement links TRBV14 to TRBJ1-4, with TRBD1 as a possible D gene (5 bases). V lost 4 bases and J lost 5, with 14 bases in between. CDR1 is SGHDN and CDR2 is FVKESK in the germline V gene. The CDR3 runs to 15 residues. CDR3 region: CASSRTGTPNEKLFF. DNA for the CDR3: TGTGCCAGCAGCCGAACCGGGACGCCAAATGAAAAACTGTTTTTT.

This clone has a handful of counts. V usage is TRBV29-1 and J usage is TRBJ2-3, with D possibly TRBD1 on 6 matching bases. This CDR3 region has 15 residues. Deletions cut 2 bases from V and 3 bases from J, with 15 bases between. Germline lookup yields CDR1 SQVTM and CDR2 ANQGSEA. The CDR3 loop is CSVESLGQWTDTQYF. The CDR3 region has the DNA TGCAGCGTTGAAAGCCTGGGACAATGGACAGATACGCAGTATTTT.

Here the CDR3 reads CASSMGLAAYNEQFF. CDR3 DNA: TGTGCCAGTAGTATGGGACTAGCGGCCTACAATGAGCAGTTCTTC. The chain couples TRBV19 to TRBJ2-1; 11 bases agree with TRBD2. V trimming: 3 bases; J trimming: 2 bases; junction bases outside the gene matches: 0. The length of the CDR3 is 15 residues. Looked up from germline, CDR1 is LNHDA and CDR2 is SQIVND (reference sequence). Full variable domain (rest looked up from reference TRBV19 and TRBJ2-1): DGGITQSPKYLFRKEGQNVTLSCEQNLNHDAMYWYRQDPGQGLRLIYYSQIVNDFQKGDIAEGYSVSREKKESFPLTVTSAQKNPTAFYLCASSMGLAAYNEQFFGPGTRLTVL.

The CDR3 nucleotides read TGTGCCAGCAGTTACTCAAGGGCTCGTGAGACCCAGTACTTC. Encoded protein: CASSYSRARETQYF. The chain uses TRBV6-5 and TRBJ2-5; no clear D gene. The V and J ends lost 0 bases and 5 bases respectively, with 10 bases between them. The CDR3 consists of 14 residues. The germline V gene has CDR1 MNHEY and CDR2 SVGAGI.

The chain carries TRBV20-1 and TRBJ2-3, with D unclear. V shed 6 bases and J shed 6 bases, with 10 bases lying between them. Germline-derived CDR1 and CDR2 are DFQATT and SNEGSKA (reference sequence). The CDR3 runs 11 residues. The CDR3: CSAVLWDTQYF. DNA of the CDR3: TGCAGTGCCGTACTATGGGATACGCAGTATTTT.

The V and J genes are TRBV5-1 and TRBJ2-6; 12 nucleotides agree with TRBD1. Trimming cost V 5 bases and J 2 bases; bases outside gene matches: 11. Germline loops: CDR1 SGHRS, CDR2 YFSETQ. The CDR3 has 19 residues. In DNA form, the CDR3 reads TGCGCCAGCAGTTCGGCGACCGGGACAGGGGGCCCTGGGGCCAACGTCCTGACTTTC. Protein sequence: CASSSATGTGGPGANVLTF.

Only a few counts were recorded for this clone. This sequence joins TRBV4-1 and TRBJ2-5; 8 nucleotides align to TRBD1. The CDR3 has 18 amino acids. With V trimmed by 1 base and J by 5 bases, 15 bases remained unmatched. Germline values: CDR1 MGHRA, CDR2 YSYEKL. CDR3 sequence reads: CASSQGRPWDRWGETQYF. The CDR3 DNA reads TGCGCCAGCAGCCAAGGGCGACCGTGGGACAGGTGGGGCGAGACCCAGTACTTC.

The chain recombines TRBV27 with TRBJ2-7, with unresolved D. This CDR3 has 13 amino acids. Trimming took 8 bases from V and 2 from J, leaving 13 bases between them. Germline assignment: CDR1 MNHEY and CDR2 SMNVEV (reference sequence). The CDR3 region is CASGPHDPYEQYF. In DNA form, the CDR3 reads TGTGCCAGCGGGCCCCACGATCCCTACGAGCAGTACTTC.

The chain couples TRBV14 to TRBJ1-1, with D perhaps TRBD1 (5 bases). Germline loops: CDR1 SGHDN, CDR2 FVKESK. This CDR3 is built from 11 residues. Deletions cut 8 bases from V and 11 bases from J, with 15 bases between. CDR3 DNA: TGTGCCAGCTTGAATGGAGGGGTGGCTTTCTTT. It is translated as CASLNGGVAFF. Full variable domain (remainder filled in from reference TRBV14 and TRBJ1-1): EAGVTQFPSHSVIEKGQTVTLRCDPISGHDNLYWYRRVMGKEIKFLLHFVKESKQDESGMPNNRFLAERTGGTYSTLKVQPAELEDSGVYFCASLNGGVAFFGQGTRLTVV.

The V gene is TRBV4-3, the J gene TRBJ2-5; D assignment may be TRBD1 or TRBD2 (5 bases each). Deletions cut 1 base from V and 4 bases from J, with 13 bases between. The length of the CDR3 is 15 residues. Germline loops: CDR1 LGHNA, CDR2 YSLEER. CDR3: CASSQAGSGRETQYF. The CDR3 region has the DNA TGCGCCAGCAGCCAAGCGGGGTCAGGGCGAGAGACCCAGTACTTC.

The rearrangement uses TRBV9 and TRBJ2-7; no firm D call. The CDR3 is 13 residues long. The germline V gene has CDR1 SGDLS and CDR2 YYNGEE. The V end was cut by 4 bases, the J end by 6 bases, with 14 bases between. The CDR3 DNA reads as TGTGCCAGCAGCCCCGACCAGATCCGCGAGCAGTACTTC. Translating gives CASSPDQIREQYF.

This clone was counted only a few times. The chain carries TRBV7-2 and TRBJ2-1; D is ambiguous. CDR1 is SGHTA and CDR2 is FQGNSA in the germline V gene. CDR3 length: 14 amino acids. The V end lost 2 bases, the J end lost 2 bases, and 7 bases lay between the germline ends. Written as DNA, the CDR3 is TGTGCCAGCAGCTTATCAGCGCCCTACAATGAGCAGTTCTTC. Translation: CASSLSAPYNEQFF.

The rearrangement uses TRBV9 and TRBJ1-1, with a tentative D call TRBD1 (6 bases). Trimming shortened V by 3 bases and J by 1 base, and 16 bases separated the two germline ends. The CDR3 runs 16 residues. The germline CDR1 and CDR2 sequences are SGDLS and YYNGEE. CDR3 sequence: CASSARRGQANTEAFF. The CDR3 nucleotides read TGTGCCAGCAGCGCCCGACGGGGGCAGGCGAACACTGAAGCTTTCTTT.

In this sample, this clone turned up a few times. V usage is TRBV5-1 and J usage is TRBJ2-7; 8 bases match TRBD1. Germline CDR1 is SGHRS and CDR2 is YFSETQ. Trimming took 4 bases from V and 0 from J; bases not matched to a gene: 9. This CDR3 is built from 16 residues. DNA for the CDR3: TGCGCCAGCAGCGAGAGGACAGGGCTTAGCTCCTACGAGCAGTACTTC. Its protein product is CASSERTGLSSYEQYF.

This clone has only a few counts. The chain joins TRBV28 to TRBJ2-7; 8 nucleotides agree with TRBD1. Germline CDR1 reads MDHEN; CDR2 reads SYDVKM. With V trimmed by 6 bases and J by 2 bases, 12 bases remained unmatched. The CDR3 runs to 16 residues. In nucleotides, the CDR3 is TGTGCCAGCAGGCCTTTCGGCAGGGGGCAGACCTACGAGCAGTACTTC. Translated, it gives CASRPFGRGQTYEQYF.

The chain links TRBV29-1 to TRBJ1-2; D gene uncertain. CDR3 length: 13 amino acids. Between the trimmed V and J ends, which lost 2 bases and 13 bases, there was a span of 20 bases. Germline CDR1 and CDR2: SQVTM and ANQGSEA. Written as DNA, the CDR3 is TGCAGCGTTGAACTCCCGGAGACCGATTCTCGCACCTTC. Its translation: CSVELPETDSRTF.

V is TRBV25-1 and J is TRBJ2-7; TRBD2 matches 8 bases. CDR3 size: 17 residues. Per germline, CDR1 MGHDK and CDR2 SYGVNS. V lost 3 bases to trimming and J lost 0 bases; unmatched junction nucleotides: 10. For the CDR3, the DNA is TGTGCCAGCAGTGACTCCCGGGGGGGCGCGAGCTCCTACGAGCAGTACTTC. Encoded protein: CASSDSRGGASSYEQYF.

The rearrangement uses TRBV2 and TRBJ2-7; 9 nucleotides match TRBD2. This CDR3 comprises 16 residues. Germline V gives CDR1 SNHLY, CDR2 FYNNEI. The V segment lost 1 base and the J segment 0 bases; nucleotides outside the gene matches: 4. The CDR3 here is CASSEGGLASSYEQYF. In DNA, the CDR3 is TGTGCCAGCAGTGAAGGAGGACTAGCGAGCTCCTACGAGCAGTACTTC.

The rearrangement joins TRBV4-3 to TRBJ2-7, with a tentative D call TRBD1 (6 bases). This CDR3 contains 15 residues. Germline V gene sequence: CDR1 LGHNA, CDR2 YSLEER. V was shortened by 3 bases and J by 2 bases, with 14 bases between the two germline ends. The CDR3 sequence: CASSHTGQGTYEQYF. As DNA, the CDR3 is TGCGCCAGCAGCCACACAGGGCAGGGTACCTACGAGCAGTACTTC.

The chain links TRBV19 to TRBJ2-7; 9 bases are shared with TRBD2. This CDR3 has 14 amino acids. The junction had 2 bases not matched to a gene; V was cut back by 1 base and J by 4 bases. In germline, CDR1 is LNHDA, CDR2 SQIVND (reference sequence). In nucleotides, the CDR3 is TGTGCCAGTAGTATAGTAGCGGGAGCATACGAGCAGTACTTC. Protein product: CASSIVAGAYEQYF. Variable domain in full (rest from reference TRBV19 and TRBJ2-7): DGGITQSPKYLFRKEGQNVTLSCEQNLNHDAMYWYRQDPGQGLRLIYYSQIVNDFQKGDIAEGYSVSREKKESFPLTVTSAQKNPTAFYLCASSIVAGAYEQYFGPGTRLTVT.

This chain uses TRBV5-4 with TRBJ2-3; D gene unclear. V lost 5 bases and J 4 bases, leaving 11 bases between the germline ends. There are 13 residues in the CDR3. CDR1 and CDR2 (germline): SGHNT, YYREEE (reference sequence). CDR3 DNA sequence: TGTGCCAGCAGGGCACTACTCCCAGATACGCAGTATTTT. It is translated as CASRALLPDTQYF.